Shown below are 14 T cell receptor beta chains from a single sample sequenced in a study of T cell responses to AZD1222 COVID-19 vaccine. Repertoires were generated with immunoSEQ multiplex PCR, while TCRdb's copy carries only in-frame clones and drops some. The table has roughly 180,000 clones, about 89% seen once. The sequenced sample was peripheral blood, obtained on day 0 of AZD1222 vaccination. The receptors come from an adult in good health.

The genes are TRBV5-5 and TRBJ1-4; 7 positions match TRBD1. The V segment lost 0 bases and the J segment 6 bases; nucleotides outside the gene matches: 11. CDR1 is SGHKS, CDR2 YYEKEE, per germline (reference sequence). The CDR3 loop spans 17 amino acids. This CDR3 reads CASSLVPRGRGDEKLFF. The DNA of the CDR3 is TGTGCCAGCAGCTTGGTACCTAGGGGGCGCGGAGATGAAAAACTGTTTTTT.

The gene calls are TRBV30 and TRBJ2-5; no clear D. Germline CDR1 GTSNPN, CDR2 SVGIG (reference sequence). CDR3 length: 13 amino acids. Trimming left V 0 bases short and J 1 base short, with 6 bases between. CDR3 loop: CAWSVSSQETQYF. CDR3 nucleotide sequence: TGTGCCTGGAGTGTCAGCAGCCAAGAGACCCAGTACTTC.

The rearrangement links TRBV20-1 to TRBJ1-1, with a possible D match to TRBD1 (5 bases). Germline assignment: CDR1 DFQATT and CDR2 SNEGSKA (reference sequence). V lost 3 bases, J lost 3 bases, and 8 bases lay in between. This CDR3 spans 12 amino acids. The CDR3 loop is CSASRGYTEAFF. CDR3 nucleotides: TGCAGTGCTAGTAGGGGTTACACTGAAGCTTTCTTT.

V gene TRBV4-3 combines with J gene TRBJ2-1; 13 positions match TRBD2. Germline lookup yields CDR1 LGHNA and CDR2 YSLEER. This CDR3 contains 17 residues. V lost 1 base to trimming and J lost 5 bases; unmatched junction nucleotides: 5. CDR3 in amino acids: CASSQGLGLAGNNEQFF. The CDR3 nucleotides are TGCGCCAGCAGCCAAGGGCTGGGACTAGCGGGAAACAATGAGCAGTTCTTC.

Concerning this clone: One end of the junction fails to match germline, which may point to a read error. The rearrangement links TRBV7-2 to TRBJ1-2, with 8 bases that match TRBD1. In germline, CDR1 is SGHTA, CDR2 FQGNSA. The CDR3 spans 14 residues. Written as DNA, the CDR3 is TGTGCCAGCAGTTTAGGACAGGGAAACTATGGCTACACCTTC. It is translated as CASSLGQGNYGYTF.

The rearrangement joins TRBV6-5 to TRBJ1-1, with D hard to call. Trimming stripped 7 bases from V and 8 bases from J, with 14 bases between. Looked up from germline, CDR1 is MNHEY and CDR2 is SVGAGI. This CDR3 spans 12 amino acids. CDR3 residues: CASTQGRREAFF. The DNA for the CDR3 is TGTGCCAGCACCCAAGGGAGGAGAGAAGCTTTCTTT.

The J gene is TRBJ1-1, the V gene TRBV7-9; D is uncertain. Deletions cut 1 base from V and 0 bases from J, with 9 bases between. In germline, CDR1 is SEHNR, CDR2 FQNEAQ (reference sequence). The CDR3 spans 15 residues. The CDR3 region has the DNA TGTGCCAGCAGCTTAGTGCAGAGCCTGAACACTGAAGCTTTCTTT. Protein sequence: CASSLVQSLNTEAFF.

This chain connects TRBV6-2 or TRBV6-3 to TRBJ1-2; possibly TRBD1 for D (6 bases). Germline V gene sequence: CDR1 MNHEY, CDR2 SVGEGT. This CDR3 region has 14 residues. The V and J ends lost 6 bases and 0 bases respectively, with 11 bases between them. In DNA form, the CDR3 reads TGTGCCAGCAGCCAAGGACAGCCTAACTATGGCTACACCTTC. It encodes CASSQGQPNYGYTF.

The V gene is TRBV29-1, the J gene TRBJ2-7; D gene unclear. The CDR3 consists of 11 residues. Germline values: CDR1 SQVTM, CDR2 ANQGSEA. V lost 7 bases and J lost 5, with 12 bases in between. CDR3 bases: TGCAGCGCTATTCAACGGGACGAGCAGTACTTC. It specifies CSAIQRDEQYF.

The chain links TRBV13 to TRBJ2-3; a weak D match, TRBD2 (6 bases). The germline CDR1 and CDR2 sequences are PRHDT and FYEKMQ (reference sequence). V was clipped by 5 bases and J by 5 bases, with 23 bases between them. This CDR3 region has 17 residues. The chain's CDR3 is CASSDQLKPTSLDTQYF. CDR3 in DNA: TGTGCCAGCAGCGACCAGCTTAAGCCGACTAGTTTAGATACGCAGTATTTT.

The genes are TRBV27 and TRBJ1-6; no firm D call. V lost 6 bases to trimming and J lost 0 bases, with 15 bases between them. Germline CDR1 reads MNHEY; CDR2 reads SMNVEV (reference sequence). The CDR3 is 17 amino acids. Here the CDR3 reads CASRQSLMSSYNSPLHF. DNA of the CDR3: TGTGCCAGCAGGCAAAGTCTTATGAGCTCCTATAATTCACCCCTCCACTTT.

This sequence joins TRBV19 and TRBJ1-2; D is unresolved. V gave up 9 bases and J gave up 0 bases, with 14 bases separating them. This CDR3 region has 14 residues. Germline V gene sequence: CDR1 LNHDA, CDR2 SQIVND (reference sequence). This CDR3 is CASLDAAANYGYTF. The CDR3 DNA reads TGTGCCAGCCTGGATGCCGCAGCTAACTATGGCTACACCTTC. The entire variable domain, with the rest obtained from reference TRBV19 and TRBJ1-2, is as follows: DGGITQSPKYLFRKEGQNVTLSCEQNLNHDAMYWYRQDPGQGLRLIYYSQIVNDFQKGDIAEGYSVSREKKESFPLTVTSAQKNPTAFYLCASLDAAANYGYTFGSGTRLTVV.

This clone was seen once. The chain combines TRBV5-4 with TRBJ1-5; D remains ambiguous. Germline V lookup: CDR1 SGHNT, CDR2 YYREEE (reference sequence). This CDR3 contains 14 residues. V gave up 0 bases and J gave up 6 bases, with 10 bases separating them. As DNA, the CDR3 is TGTGCCAGCAGCTTGGAAGGTGCTGGTCAGCCCCAGCATTTT. It is translated as CASSLEGAGQPQHF.

V is TRBV7-9 and J is TRBJ2-3; no clear D gene. The CDR3 totals 12 residues. The V gene lost 7 bases and the J gene lost 1 base, with 6 bases spanning the gap. CDR1 is SEHNR, CDR2 FQNEAQ, per germline (reference sequence). CDR3: CASKVRTDTQYF. CDR3 DNA sequence: TGTGCCAGCAAGGTTCGCACAGATACGCAGTATTTT.